This T cell receptor (beta chain) was sequenced during a study of T cell changes during pregnancy in multiple sclerosis. With 0 bases removed from V and 4 bases from J, the gap between germline ends came to 8 bases. Germline loops: CDR1 SGHRS, CDR2 YFSETQ. This CDR3 is 14 amino acids long. Sequencing used immunoSEQ multiplex PCR; TCRdb keeps in-frame clones, though not all of them. Of 70,000 or so clones listed, about nine tenths are singletons. The rearrangement uses TRBV5-1 and TRBJ2-1; weak D call: TRBD1 (5 bases). The sequence derives from a female donor in good health, enrolled as a control in a pregnancy study. This specimen was peripheral blood, taken in the third trimester of pregnancy. This CDR3 is CASSLGQNYNEQFF. CDR3 nucleotides: TGCGCCAGCAGCTTGGGACAGAATTACAATGAGCAGTTCTTC.